This TCR beta chain came from a study of cytomegalovirus exposure and HLA in healthy donors. The primer mix had 60 Vbeta and 13 Jbeta primers. Assay: immunoSEQ multiplex PCR; the TCRdb copy retains only in-frame clones and omits some. Of roughly 120,000 clones listed, approximately 80% are singletons. CDR3 length: 15 residues. Trimming shortened V by 7 bases and J by 0 bases, and 14 bases separated the two germline ends. Germline V lookup: CDR1 SGDLS, CDR2 YYNGEE. The receptor's source is a man aged 40-49 years in good health and CMV-seronegative. This rearrangement joins TRBV9 to TRBJ1-5; weak D call: TRBD1 (6 bases). The sequencing input was PBMCs. CDR3 DNA sequence: TGTGCCAGCGGACGGGGGGGCGGTAGCAATCAGCCCCAGCATTTT. Translation gives CASGRGGGSNQPQHF.